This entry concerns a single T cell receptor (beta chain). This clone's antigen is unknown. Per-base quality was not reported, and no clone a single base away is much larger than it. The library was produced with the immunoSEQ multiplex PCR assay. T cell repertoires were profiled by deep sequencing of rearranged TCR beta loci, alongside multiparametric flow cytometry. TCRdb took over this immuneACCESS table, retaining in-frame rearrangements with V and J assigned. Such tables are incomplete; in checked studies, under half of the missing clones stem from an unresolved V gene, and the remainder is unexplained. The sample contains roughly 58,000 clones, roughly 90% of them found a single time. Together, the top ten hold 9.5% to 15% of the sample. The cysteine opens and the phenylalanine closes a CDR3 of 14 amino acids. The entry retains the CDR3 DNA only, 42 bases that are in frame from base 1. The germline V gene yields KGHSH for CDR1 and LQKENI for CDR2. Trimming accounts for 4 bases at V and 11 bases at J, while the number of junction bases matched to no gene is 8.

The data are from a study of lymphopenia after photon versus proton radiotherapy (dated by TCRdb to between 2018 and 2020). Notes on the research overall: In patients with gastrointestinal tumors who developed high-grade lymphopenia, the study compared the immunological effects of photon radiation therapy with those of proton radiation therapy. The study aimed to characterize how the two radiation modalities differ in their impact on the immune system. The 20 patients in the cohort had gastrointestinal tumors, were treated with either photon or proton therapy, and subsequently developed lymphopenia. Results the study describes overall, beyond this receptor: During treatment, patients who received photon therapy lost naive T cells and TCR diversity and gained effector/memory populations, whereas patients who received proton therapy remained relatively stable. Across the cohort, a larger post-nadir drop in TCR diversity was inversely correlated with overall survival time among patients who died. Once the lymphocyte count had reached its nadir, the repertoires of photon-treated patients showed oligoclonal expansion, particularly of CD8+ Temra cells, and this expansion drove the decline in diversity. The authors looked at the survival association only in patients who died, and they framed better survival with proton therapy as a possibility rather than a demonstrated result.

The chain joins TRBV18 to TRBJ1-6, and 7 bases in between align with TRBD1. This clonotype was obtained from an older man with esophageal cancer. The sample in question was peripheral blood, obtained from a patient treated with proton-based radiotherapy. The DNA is TGTGCCAGCTCACTACGGGACAGAGGTACACCCCTCCACTTT. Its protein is CASSLRDRGTPLHF.